The T cell receptor beta chain under discussion was sequenced for a study of blood T cell repertoires in COVID-19 (dated by TCRdb to between 2020 and 2021). Background on the whole study: Collaborator samples came from the United States, Italy and Spain and covered acute and convalescent phases of COVID-19. The material from the prospective study consisted of cDNA or gDNA derived from T cells, B-cell-depleted T cells, or PBMCs. Where available, HLA class I and class II types were taken from metadata supplied by the sample provider and were not determined by assay-based typing. The samples were drawn from two sources: the first 160 participants of the ongoing ImmuneRACE study, and 1,254 subjects contributed by 6 global collaborators. Sample metadata almost always included a de-identified subject ID, COVID-19 status, age in years and sex. Deeply sampled blood TCRbeta repertoires from subjects exposed to, actively infected with, or recovered from COVID-19 were included in the dataset. The repertoires were released in a freely available public database meant as a resource for research on the immune response to SARS-CoV-2. The investigation overall reported the following: Clinical and demographic metadata were provided uncurated, with the amount varying by source and participant.

Details on this clone: Its antigen has not been determined. Base qualities are not at hand, and no much larger clone is one base apart.

The immunoSEQ Assay, a bias-controlled multiplex PCR, was used to amplify TCRbeta CDR3 regions from genomic DNA. The original methods were these. The number of nucleated cells in each sample was estimated from the amplification of reference gene primers within the assay. To quantify the absolute abundance of each unique TCRbeta CDR3 rearrangement, sequence reads were collapsed and filtered. For each sample, productive Simpson clonality was calculated as the square root of Simpson's diversity index over productive rearrangements. In its TCRdb copy, this immuneACCESS table keeps in-frame sequences only and misses some clones. Where compared with another copy, unresolved V genes explain less than half of these, and the others have no known cause. The D gene and trimming were derived from the DNA, and the V and J assignments and clone size from that table. The sample table shows about 200,000 clones, and around 90% are seen once. Jointly, the top ten make up roughly 5.5% of the sample.

The collaborating institutions used their own protocols to collect whole blood in K2EDTA tubes. For TCRbeta analysis, collaborators shipped samples in one of three forms: frozen whole blood, isolated PBMCs, or DNA extracted from either of those sample types. The CDR3 measures 11 amino acids from cysteine to phenylalanine. The retained sequence is limited to the CDR3, 33 bases, with the frame set at the first base. Per the germline V gene, MNHEY is the CDR1 and SVGAGI is the CDR2. Relative to germline, V is 6 bases shorter and J is 3 bases shorter, with 5 bases between their ends. The material sequenced was peripheral blood. The chain is encoded by TRBV6-5 joined to TRBJ1-1; the D gene remains uncertain. The origin of this receptor is a man aged 35 to 55 with active or convalescent COVID-19. DNA sequence: TGTGCCAGCAGGTCAGACACTGAAGCTTTCTTT. This codes for CASRSDTEAFF.